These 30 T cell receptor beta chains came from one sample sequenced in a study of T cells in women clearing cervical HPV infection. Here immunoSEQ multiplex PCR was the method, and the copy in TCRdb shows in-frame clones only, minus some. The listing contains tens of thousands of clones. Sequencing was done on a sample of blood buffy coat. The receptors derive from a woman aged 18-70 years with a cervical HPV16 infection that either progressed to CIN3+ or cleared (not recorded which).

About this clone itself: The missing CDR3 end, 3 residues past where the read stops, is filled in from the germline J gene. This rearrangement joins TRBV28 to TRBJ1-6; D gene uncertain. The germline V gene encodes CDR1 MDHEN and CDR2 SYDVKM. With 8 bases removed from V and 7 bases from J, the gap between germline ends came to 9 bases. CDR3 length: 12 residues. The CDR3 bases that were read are TGTGCCAGCGGCGAGGGCAATTCACCC. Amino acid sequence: CASGEGNSP. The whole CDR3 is CASGEGNSPLHF.

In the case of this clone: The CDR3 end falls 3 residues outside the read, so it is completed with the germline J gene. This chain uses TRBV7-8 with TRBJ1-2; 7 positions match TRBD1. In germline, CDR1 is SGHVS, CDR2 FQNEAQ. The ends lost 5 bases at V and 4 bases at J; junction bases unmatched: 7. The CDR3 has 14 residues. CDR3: CASSDIDRAYGYTF. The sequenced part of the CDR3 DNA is TGTGCCAGCAGCGATATCGACAGGGCCTATGGC.

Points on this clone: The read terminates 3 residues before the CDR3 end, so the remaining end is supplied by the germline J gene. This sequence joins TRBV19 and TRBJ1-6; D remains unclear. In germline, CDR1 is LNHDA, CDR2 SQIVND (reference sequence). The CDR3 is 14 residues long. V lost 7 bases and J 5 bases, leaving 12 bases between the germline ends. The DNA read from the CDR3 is TGTGCCAGTACACGGGGAGATGATAATTCACCC. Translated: CASTRGDDNSP. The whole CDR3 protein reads CASTRGDDNSPLHF.

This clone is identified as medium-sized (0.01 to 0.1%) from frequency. The CDR3 spells CSFRAGGTDTQYF. CDR3 bases read: TGCAGCTTCCGAGCGGGAGGTACAGATACG. The chain employs TRBV29-1 and TRBJ2-3, with 9 bases that match TRBD2. From the germline J gene comes the end of the CDR3, since the read stops 3 residues before it. This CDR3 region has 13 residues. Germline loops: CDR1 SQVTM, CDR2 ANQGSEA. Trimming removed 8 bases from V and 3 bases from J; junction bases left unmatched: 6.

This CDR3 is CASSLRQGAEKLFF. CDR3 DNA, as far as it was read: TGTGCCAGCAGTTTGAGGCAGGGGGCAGAAAAA. The chain is built from TRBV12-3 or TRBV12-4 and TRBJ1-4, with TRBD1 matching over 8 bases. The read is 3 residues too short to cover the CDR3 end, so that end is filled in from the germline J gene. The CDR3 has 14 residues. The ends lost 3 bases at V and 8 bases at J; junction bases unmatched: 5.

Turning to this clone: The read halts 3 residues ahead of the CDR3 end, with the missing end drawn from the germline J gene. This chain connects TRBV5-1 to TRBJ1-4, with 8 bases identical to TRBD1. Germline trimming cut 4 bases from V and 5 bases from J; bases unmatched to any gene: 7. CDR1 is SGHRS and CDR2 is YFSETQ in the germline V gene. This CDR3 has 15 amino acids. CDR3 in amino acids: CASSVLQGGNEKLFF. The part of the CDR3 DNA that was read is TGCGCCAGCAGCGTATTACAGGGGGGAAATGAAAAA. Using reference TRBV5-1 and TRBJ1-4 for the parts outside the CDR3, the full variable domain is KAGVTQTPRYLIKTRGQQVTLSCSPISGHRSVSWYQQTPGQGLQFLFEYFSETQRNKGNFPGRFSGRQFSNSRSEMNVSTLELGDSALYLCASSVLQGGNEKLFFGSGTQLSVL.

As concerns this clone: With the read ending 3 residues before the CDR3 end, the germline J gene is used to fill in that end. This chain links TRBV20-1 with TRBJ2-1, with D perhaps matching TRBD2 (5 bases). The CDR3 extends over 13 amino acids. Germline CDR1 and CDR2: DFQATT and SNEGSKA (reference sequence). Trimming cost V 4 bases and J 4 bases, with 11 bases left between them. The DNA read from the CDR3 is TGCAGTGCTAATATTGACTATTACAATGAG. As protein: CSANIDYYNE. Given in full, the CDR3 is CSANIDYYNEQFF.

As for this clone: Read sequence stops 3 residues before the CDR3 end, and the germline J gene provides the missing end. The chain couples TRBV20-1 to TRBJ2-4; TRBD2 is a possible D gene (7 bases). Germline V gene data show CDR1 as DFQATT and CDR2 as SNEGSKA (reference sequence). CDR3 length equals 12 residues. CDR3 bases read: TGCAGTGCTAGAGATTTGGGGGGGCGT. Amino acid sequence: CSARDLGGR. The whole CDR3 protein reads CSARDLGGRQYF.

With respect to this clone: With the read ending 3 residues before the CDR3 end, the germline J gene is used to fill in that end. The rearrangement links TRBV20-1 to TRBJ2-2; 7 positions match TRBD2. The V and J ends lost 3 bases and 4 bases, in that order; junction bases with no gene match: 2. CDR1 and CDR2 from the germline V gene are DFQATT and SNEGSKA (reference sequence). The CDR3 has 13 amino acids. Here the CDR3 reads CSASGGGTGELFF. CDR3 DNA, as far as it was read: TGCAGTGCTAGTGGGGGGGGCACCGGGGAG.

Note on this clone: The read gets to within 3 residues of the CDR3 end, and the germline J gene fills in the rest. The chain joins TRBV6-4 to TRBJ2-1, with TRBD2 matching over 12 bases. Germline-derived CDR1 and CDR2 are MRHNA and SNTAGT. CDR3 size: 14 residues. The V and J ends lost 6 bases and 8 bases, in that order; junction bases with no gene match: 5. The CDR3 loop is CASRELAGGYEQFF. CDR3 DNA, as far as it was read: TGTGCCAGCAGGGAACTAGCGGGAGGCTATGAG.

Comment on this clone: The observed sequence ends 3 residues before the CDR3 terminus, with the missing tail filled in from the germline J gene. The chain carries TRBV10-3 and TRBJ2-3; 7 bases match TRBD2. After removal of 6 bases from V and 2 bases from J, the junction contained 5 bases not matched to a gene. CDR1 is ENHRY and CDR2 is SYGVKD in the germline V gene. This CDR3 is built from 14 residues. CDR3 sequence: CAISAAGTTDTQYF. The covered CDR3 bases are TGTGCCATCAGCGCAGCGGGAACCACAGATACG.

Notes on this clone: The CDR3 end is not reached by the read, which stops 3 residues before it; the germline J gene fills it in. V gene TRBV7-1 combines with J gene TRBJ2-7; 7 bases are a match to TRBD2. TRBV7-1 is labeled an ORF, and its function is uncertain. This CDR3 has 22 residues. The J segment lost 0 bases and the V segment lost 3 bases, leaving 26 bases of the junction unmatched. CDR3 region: CASSSETWTRRDPHPVSYEQYF. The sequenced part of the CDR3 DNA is TGTGCCAGCAGCTCGGAAACTTGGACTAGGAGGGACCCCCATCCAGTCTCCTACGAG.

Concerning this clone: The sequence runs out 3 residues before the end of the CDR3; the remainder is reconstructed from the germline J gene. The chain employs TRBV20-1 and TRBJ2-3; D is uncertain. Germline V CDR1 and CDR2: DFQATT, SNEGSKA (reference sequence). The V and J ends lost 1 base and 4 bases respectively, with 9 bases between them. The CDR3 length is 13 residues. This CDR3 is CSARALGADTQYF. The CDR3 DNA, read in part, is TGCAGTGCTAGAGCTCTAGGCGCAGATACG.

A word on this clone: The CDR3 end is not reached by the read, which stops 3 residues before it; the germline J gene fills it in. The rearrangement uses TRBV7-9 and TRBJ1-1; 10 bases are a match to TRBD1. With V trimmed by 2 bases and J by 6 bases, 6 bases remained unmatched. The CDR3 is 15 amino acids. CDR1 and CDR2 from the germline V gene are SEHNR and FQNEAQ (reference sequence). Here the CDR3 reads CASSLSGQGTPEAFF. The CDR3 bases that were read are TGTGCCAGCAGCTTATCGGGACAGGGGACCCCTGAA.

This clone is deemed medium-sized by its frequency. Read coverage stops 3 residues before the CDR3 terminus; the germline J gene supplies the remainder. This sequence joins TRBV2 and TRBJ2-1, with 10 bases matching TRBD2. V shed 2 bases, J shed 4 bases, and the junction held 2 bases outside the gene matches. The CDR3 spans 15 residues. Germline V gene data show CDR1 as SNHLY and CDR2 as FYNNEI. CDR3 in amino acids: CASSESGGAYNEQFF. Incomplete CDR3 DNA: TGTGCCAGCAGTGAAAGCGGGGGGGCATACAATGAG.

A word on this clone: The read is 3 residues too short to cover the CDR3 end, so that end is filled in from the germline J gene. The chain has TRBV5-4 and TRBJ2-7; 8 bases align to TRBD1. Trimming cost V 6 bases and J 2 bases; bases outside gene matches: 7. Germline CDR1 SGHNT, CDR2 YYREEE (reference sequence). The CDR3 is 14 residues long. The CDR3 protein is CASTRDRWPYEQYF. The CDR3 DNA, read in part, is TGTGCCAGCACCCGGGACAGGTGGCCCTACGAG.

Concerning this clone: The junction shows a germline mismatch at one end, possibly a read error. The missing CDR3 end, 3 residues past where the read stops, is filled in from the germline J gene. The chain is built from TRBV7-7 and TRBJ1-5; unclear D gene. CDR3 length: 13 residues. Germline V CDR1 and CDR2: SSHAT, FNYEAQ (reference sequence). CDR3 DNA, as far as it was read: TGTGCTAGCAGCTTAGACAAGAATCAGCCC. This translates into CASSLDKNQP. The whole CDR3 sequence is CASSLDKNQPQHF.

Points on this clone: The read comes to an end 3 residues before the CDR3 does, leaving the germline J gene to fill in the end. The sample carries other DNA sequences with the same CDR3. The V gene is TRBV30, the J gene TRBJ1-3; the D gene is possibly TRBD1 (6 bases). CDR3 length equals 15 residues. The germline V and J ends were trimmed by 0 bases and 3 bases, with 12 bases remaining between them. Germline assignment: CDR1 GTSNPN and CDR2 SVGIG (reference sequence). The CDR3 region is CAWSVGGADGNTIYF. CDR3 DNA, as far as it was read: TGTGCCTGGAGTGTCGGGGGGGCGGATGGAAACACC.

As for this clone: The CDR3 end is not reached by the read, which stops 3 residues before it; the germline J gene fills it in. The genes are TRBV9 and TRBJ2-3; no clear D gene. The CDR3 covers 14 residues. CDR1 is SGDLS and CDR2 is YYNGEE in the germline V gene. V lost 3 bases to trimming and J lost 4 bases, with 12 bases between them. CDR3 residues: CASSDVRAPDTQYF. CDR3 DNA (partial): TGTGCCAGCAGCGATGTAAGGGCCCCAGATACG.

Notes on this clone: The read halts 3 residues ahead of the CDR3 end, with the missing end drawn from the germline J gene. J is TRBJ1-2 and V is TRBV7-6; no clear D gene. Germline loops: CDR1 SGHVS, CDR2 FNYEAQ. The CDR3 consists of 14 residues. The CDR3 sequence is CASSLGLSSYDYTF. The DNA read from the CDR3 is TGTGCCAGCAGCTTAGGATTAAGCTCCTACGAC.

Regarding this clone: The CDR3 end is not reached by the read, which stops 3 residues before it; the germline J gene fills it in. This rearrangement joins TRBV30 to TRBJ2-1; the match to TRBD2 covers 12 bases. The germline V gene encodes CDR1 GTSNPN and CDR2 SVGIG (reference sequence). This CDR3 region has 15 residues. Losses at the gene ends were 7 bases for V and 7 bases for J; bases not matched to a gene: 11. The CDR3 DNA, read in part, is TGTGCCTCAAATAGCCTAGCGGGAGGGCTGAATGAG. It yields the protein CASNSLAGGLNE. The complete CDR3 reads CASNSLAGGLNEQFF.

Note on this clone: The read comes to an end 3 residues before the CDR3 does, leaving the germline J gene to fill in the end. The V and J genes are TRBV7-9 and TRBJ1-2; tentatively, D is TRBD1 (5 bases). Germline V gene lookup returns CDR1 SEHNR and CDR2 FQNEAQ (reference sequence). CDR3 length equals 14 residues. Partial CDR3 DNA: TGTGCCAGCAGCTTTAGACGAGGGGCCTACGAC. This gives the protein CASSFRRGAYD. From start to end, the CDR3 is CASSFRRGAYDYTF.

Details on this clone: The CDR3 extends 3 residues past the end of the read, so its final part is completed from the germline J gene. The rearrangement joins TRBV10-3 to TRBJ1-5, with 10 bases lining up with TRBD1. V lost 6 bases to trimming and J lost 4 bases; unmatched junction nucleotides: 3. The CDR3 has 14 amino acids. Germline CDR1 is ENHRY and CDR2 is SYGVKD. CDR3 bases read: TGTGCCATCAGGGGGACAGGGGAAAATCAGCCC. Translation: CAIRGTGENQP. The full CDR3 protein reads CAIRGTGENQPQHF.

The CDR3 sequence is CASSIDRSGELFF. The CDR3 bases that were read are TGTGCCAGCAGCATAGACAGGTCCGGGGAG. The chain employs TRBV7-3 and TRBJ2-2; possible D gene TRBD1, 6 bases. The CDR3 extends 3 residues past the end of the read, so its final part is completed from the germline J gene. Germline V gene lookup returns CDR1 SGHTA and CDR2 FQGTGA. V lost 5 bases and J 6 bases, leaving 10 bases between the germline ends. The CDR3 has 13 residues. The whole variable domain, filled in from reference TRBV7-3 and TRBJ2-2, reads GAGVSQTPSNKVTEKGKYVELRCDPISGHTALYWYRQSLGQGPEFLIYFQGTGAADDSGLPNDRFFAVRPEGSVSTLKIQRTERGDSAVYLCASSIDRSGELFFGEGSRLTVL.

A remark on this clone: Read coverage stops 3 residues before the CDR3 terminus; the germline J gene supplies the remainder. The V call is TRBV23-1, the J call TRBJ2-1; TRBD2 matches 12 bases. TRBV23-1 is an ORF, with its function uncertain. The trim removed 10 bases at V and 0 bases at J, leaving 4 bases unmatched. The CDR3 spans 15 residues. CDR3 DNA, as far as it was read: TGCGCCACCAGGACTAGCGGGGACTCCTACAATGAG. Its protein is CATRTSGDSYNE. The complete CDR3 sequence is CATRTSGDSYNEQFF.

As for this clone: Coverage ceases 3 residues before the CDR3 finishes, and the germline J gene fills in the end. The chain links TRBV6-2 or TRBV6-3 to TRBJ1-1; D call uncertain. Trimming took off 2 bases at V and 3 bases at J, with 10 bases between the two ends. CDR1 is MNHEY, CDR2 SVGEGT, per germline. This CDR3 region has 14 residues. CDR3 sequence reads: CASSYPRSDTEAFF. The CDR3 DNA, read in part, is TGTGCCAGCAGTTACCCGAGGAGCGACACTGAA.

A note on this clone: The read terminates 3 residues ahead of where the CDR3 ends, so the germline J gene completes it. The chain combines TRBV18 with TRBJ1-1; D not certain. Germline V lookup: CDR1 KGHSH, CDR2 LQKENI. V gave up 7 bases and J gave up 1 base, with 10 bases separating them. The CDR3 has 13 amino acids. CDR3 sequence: CASCISENTEAFF. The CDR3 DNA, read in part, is TGTGCCAGCTGTATATCAGAGAACACTGAA.

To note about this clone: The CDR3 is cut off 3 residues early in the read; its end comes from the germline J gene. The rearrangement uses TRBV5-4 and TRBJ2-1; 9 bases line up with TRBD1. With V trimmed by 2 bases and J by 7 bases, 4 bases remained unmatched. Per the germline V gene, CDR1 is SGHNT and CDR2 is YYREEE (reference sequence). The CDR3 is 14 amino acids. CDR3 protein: CASSFGQGRNEQFF. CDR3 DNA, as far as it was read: TGTGCCAGCAGCTTCGGACAGGGGAGAAATGAG.

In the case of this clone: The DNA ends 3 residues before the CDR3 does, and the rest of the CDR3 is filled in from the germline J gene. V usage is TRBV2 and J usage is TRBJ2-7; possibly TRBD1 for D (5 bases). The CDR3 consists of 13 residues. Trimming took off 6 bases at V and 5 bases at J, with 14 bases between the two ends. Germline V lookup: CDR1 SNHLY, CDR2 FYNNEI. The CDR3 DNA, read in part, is TGTGCCAGCAGATATGGGGCTGCTCACGAG. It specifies CASRYGAAHE. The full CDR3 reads CASRYGAAHEQYF.

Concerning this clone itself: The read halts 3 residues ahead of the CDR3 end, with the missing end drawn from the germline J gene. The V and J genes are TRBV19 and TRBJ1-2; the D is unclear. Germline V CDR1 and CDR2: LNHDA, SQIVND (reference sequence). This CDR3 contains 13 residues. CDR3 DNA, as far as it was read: TGTGCCAGTAGTATCGGCGGATCCTACGAC. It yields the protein CASSIGGSYD. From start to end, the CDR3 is CASSIGGSYDYTF.